These 10 T cell receptor beta chains were all obtained from the same sample, sequenced in a study of cytomegalovirus exposure and HLA in healthy donors. The primer mix had 60 Vbeta and 13 Jbeta primers. Only in-frame clones appear in the TCRdb table, and some are missing; sequencing was by immunoSEQ multiplex PCR. The sample carries approximately 210,000 clones, about 79% recorded once. Input material: PBMCs. These TCRs come from a male donor in good health and CMV-seronegative.

There are a few counts of this clone. This rearrangement joins TRBV5-1 to TRBJ1-2; 9 positions agree with TRBD1. CDR1 is SGHRS and CDR2 is YFSETQ in the germline V gene. V trimming: 6 bases; J trimming: 2 bases; junction bases outside the gene matches: 5. This CDR3 comprises 14 residues. For the CDR3, the DNA is TGCGCCAGCACCCCGGGACAGGGAAACTATGGCTACACCTTC. It is translated as CASTPGQGNYGYTF.

This chain's CDR3 is CSGQGDGYTF. The DNA for the CDR3 is TGCAGCGGACAGGGGGATGGCTACACCTTC. The chain has TRBV29-1 and TRBJ1-2; 9 bases match TRBD1. In germline, CDR1 is SQVTM, CDR2 ANQGSEA. The J segment lost 6 bases and the V segment lost 7 bases, leaving 0 bases of the junction unmatched. The length of the CDR3 is 10 residues. The whole variable domain, filled in from reference TRBV29-1 and TRBJ1-2, reads SAVISQKPSRDICQRGTSLTIQCQVDSQVTMMFWYRQQPGQSLTLIATANQGSEATYESGFVIDKFPISRPNLTFSTLTVSNMSPEDSSIYLCSGQGDGYTFGSGTRLTVV.

The J gene is TRBJ2-1, the V gene TRBV27; the match to TRBD1 covers 9 bases. This CDR3 comprises 14 residues. Trimming took 2 bases from V and 9 from J; bases not matched to a gene: 5. Germline V CDR1 and CDR2: MNHEY, SMNVEV (reference sequence). CDR3 protein: CASSLNRGLSEQFF. In DNA, the CDR3 is TGTGCCAGCAGTTTAAACAGGGGGCTAAGTGAGCAGTTCTTC.

The table lists this clone with a count of one. The chain couples TRBV10-3 to TRBJ2-6; D ambiguous. The V end was cut by 11 bases, the J end by 0 bases, with 11 bases between. Germline V gene data show CDR1 as ENHRY and CDR2 as SYGVKD. The CDR3 extends over 14 amino acids. The CDR3 DNA reads TGTGCCGTATTTTCAGACTCTGGGGCCAACGTCCTGACTTTC. Residues: CAVFSDSGANVLTF.

The rearrangement uses TRBV18 and TRBJ2-6, with TRBD1 matching over 7 bases. The trim removed 1 base at V and 2 bases at J, leaving 5 bases unmatched. The CDR3 is made up of 17 amino acids. Per the germline V gene, CDR1 is KGHSH and CDR2 is LQKENI. The CDR3 protein is CASSPLDDRAGANVLTF. The DNA for the CDR3 is TGTGCCAGCTCACCACTTGATGACAGGGCTGGGGCCAACGTCCTGACTTTC.

This clone has a handful of counts. The rearrangement uses TRBV9 and TRBJ2-1, with D hard to call. CDR1 SGDLS and CDR2 YYNGEE come from the germline V gene. Between the trimmed V and J ends, which lost 3 bases and 0 bases, there was a span of 10 bases. This CDR3 contains 15 residues. The DNA for the CDR3 is TGTGCCAGCAGCGCGTCGGGTAGCTCCTACAATGAGCAGTTCTTC. Translated, it gives CASSASGSSYNEQFF.

The gene calls are TRBV6-5 and TRBJ1-2, with unresolved D. This CDR3 is 14 amino acids long. Germline CDR1 MNHEY, CDR2 SVGAGI. With 0 bases removed from V and 4 bases from J, the gap between germline ends came to 9 bases. CDR3 amino acids: CASSYSAATYGYTF. CDR3 in DNA: TGTGCCAGCAGTTACTCGGCAGCGACCTATGGCTACACCTTC.

V usage is TRBV7-9 and J usage is TRBJ2-5; the match to TRBD1 covers 7 bases. Near its end, the DNA agrees better with TRBJ2-7, so the J call may be wrong. The germline V gene has CDR1 SEHNR and CDR2 FQNEAQ (reference sequence). The CDR3 covers 14 residues. DNA for the CDR3: TGTGCCAGCAGCTACGGGGACAGTACCTACGAGCAGTACTTC. Encoded protein: CASSYGDSTYEQYF.

J is TRBJ2-2 and V is TRBV7-2; no definite D call. Germline V CDR1 and CDR2: SGHTA, FQGNSA. The CDR3 loop spans 13 amino acids. The germline V and J ends were trimmed by 5 bases and 6 bases, with 10 bases remaining between them. The CDR3 DNA follows: TGTGCCAGCAGCCCCCACCAGGCCGGGGAGCTGTTTTTT. Protein product: CASSPHQAGELFF.

CDR3 sequence (DNA): TGTGCCAGCAGCCCTGCGGGGGGGAGTAACGAGCAGTACTTC. Residues: CASSPAGGSNEQYF. This chain uses TRBV5-6 with TRBJ2-7; 9 bases are a match to TRBD2. Unmatched junction bases numbered 7, after V lost 4 bases and J lost 5 bases. The CDR3 extends over 14 amino acids. Germline V gene data show CDR1 as SGHDT and CDR2 as YYEEEE.